The entry that follows covers one T cell receptor beta chain sequence. Profiled with immunoSEQ multiplex PCR; TCRdb holds only in-frame clones, not every one. The repertoire has hundreds of thousands of clones, around 88% of them found once; the top ten carry about 10%. This sample is drawn from a study of Ad26.COV2.S vaccination and SARS-CoV-2 variants. As for treatment: 15 to 20 received Ad26.COV2.S at low or high dose, single or two shots; about 5 received placebo; per-sample allocation not given. Material that was analyzed had been drawn on day 63 after the first vaccine or placebo injection. The shot given was an Ad26 vector that makes Wuhan-strain SARS-CoV-2 spike. Germline CDR1 reads MNHEY; CDR2 reads SMNVEV (reference sequence). The CDR3 has 15 residues. Trimming cost V 5 bases and J 3 bases; bases outside gene matches: 7.

The TCR originated in a person between 18 and 65 years old who received the Ad26.COV2.S COVID-19 vaccine or a placebo. The genes are TRBV27 and TRBJ2-1; 7 bases are shared with TRBD2. Source: peripheral blood, taken in a trial of Ad26.COV2.S vaccine versus placebo. CDR3 residues: CASSKSRDYYNEQFF. The DNA for the CDR3 is TGTGCCAGCAGTAAGAGCCGGGACTACTACAATGAGCAGTTCTTC.